Included here is one T cell receptor beta chain sequence, with context. What it recognizes is unknown. Germline V gene data show CDR1 as SGHTA and CDR2 as FQGNSA. The germline V and J ends were trimmed by 5 bases and 4 bases, with 17 bases remaining between them. The CDR3 is 15 amino acids. The sample belongs to a study of vaccination effects on CD4 cells after COVID-19. Pools of viral peptides were used by the ViraFEST assay to expand antigen-specific CD4+ T cells ahead of sequencing. Following 10 days of culture, CD4+ T cells were isolated. As their vaccination, participants received two doses of either BNT162b2 or mRNA-1273. Profiling relied on immunoSEQ multiplex PCR, and the TCRdb table lists in-frame clones only, not all of them. The sample lists under 40,000 clones, 72% occurring once.

This chain links TRBV7-2 with TRBJ1-1, with D maybe TRBD1 (5 bases). This receptor was identified in a human donor who received a COVID-19 vaccine. The specimen comprised CD4+ T cells from PBMCs cultured with HCoV-229E spike peptides, sampled after COVID-19 vaccination. CDR3 in amino acids: CASSPEGQVGTEAFF. The CDR3 nucleotides read TGTGCCAGCAGCCCAGAGGGGCAAGTTGGCACTGAAGCTTTCTTT.